The following is a T cell receptor beta chain sequence with its context. These data come from a study of tumor-infiltrating lymphocytes in primary liver carcinoma. The study co-extracted DNA and RNA from about 20-30 mg of unsorted bulk tissue. A constant-region primer primed TCR beta cDNA synthesis from around 500 ng of total RNA. Employing slightly modified ARM-PCR, three nested multiplex PCR rounds were run, and these gave rise to the TCR beta libraries. Rounds one and two of PCR, each of 10 cycles, were primed with TRBV1-TRBV30 forward primers and a C-beta reverse primer. TCRdb recomputed calls from the multiplex PCR reads with MiXCR, one row per CDR3 protein. Altogether around 37,000 distinct CDR3 sequences are present, about 75% being singletons, with the ten largest covering more than 35%. The germline CDR1 and CDR2 sequences are LGHNA and YNFKEQ. This CDR3 is built from 14 residues. Trimming took 0 bases from V and 15 from J, leaving 18 bases between them.

The specimen was tumor-adjacent normal liver tissue. The chain is built from TRBV4-2 and TRBJ2-1, with D tentatively TRBD2 (7 bases). This clonotype was obtained from a man aged 40-50 years with primary liver carcinoma and hepatitis B virus infection. The CDR3 coding sequence is TGTGCCAGCAGCCAAGATCGGGGCGCCGGGGGGCGGTTCTTC. Protein: CASSQDRGAGGRFF.